This T cell receptor beta chain was sequenced during a study of CD8 T cells in ankylosing spondylitis. General study results and limits: Matched ankylosing spondylitis synovial fluid reportedly showed significant enrichment of disease-linked clones. Ankylosing spondylitis blood appeared to be characterized by a TCR beta motif of under 10 highly homologous variants. Before this, some motif variants had been reported in reactive arthritis synovial fluid and blood.

CDR3 length equals 14 residues. The ends were cut back, 1 base at V and 6 bases at J, with 11 bases in the middle. Germline V gene sequence: CDR1 SGHTA, CDR2 FQGTGA. There are a few counts of this clonotype. What it binds is unknown. TCRdb analysed the 5' RACE reads with MiXCR anew, one entry per CDR3 protein. The sample consists of a few hundred thousand distinct CDR3 sequences, more than 20% of them appearing once. This clonotype was obtained from a male donor with ankylosing spondylitis. The V call is TRBV7-3, the J call TRBJ2-3; D not certain. The sequenced sample was blood, either unsorted or a sorted T cell fraction (not recorded which). The CDR3, as DNA: TGTGCCAGCAGCTTAAATAGCTGGGTGGATACGCAGTATTTT. It yields the protein CASSLNSWVDTQYF.